Presented here are 15 T cell receptor beta chains from one specimen sequenced in a study of CD8+ T cells in alopecia areata. After isolation, RNA underwent reverse transcription to generate cDNA as the sequencing template. This table comes from immunoSEQ multiplex PCR, and its TCRdb copy is limited to in-frame clones, with some not included. The data hold about 74,000 clones, with over 25% observed a single time. As for treatment: oral pan-JAK inhibitor, 5-10 mg twice daily. The sample consisted of CD8+ T cells sorted from blood, taken at week 4, from a patient treated with tofacitinib. These receptors were collected from a human donor with alopecia areata.

In its sample, this clone was seen a few times. The rearrangement joins TRBV4-1 to TRBJ2-1; D is undetermined. CDR3 size: 15 residues. Germline loops: CDR1 MGHRA, CDR2 YSYEKL. V gave up 1 base and J gave up 9 bases, with 16 bases separating them. CDR3 coding DNA: TGCGCCAGCAGCCAAGGTTTATCACGGGCGAGTGAGCAGTTCTTC. Translation gives CASSQGLSRASEQFF.

The chain couples TRBV4-1 to TRBJ2-7, with D possibly being TRBD1 (5 bases). This CDR3 region has 14 residues. V lost 1 base to trimming and J lost 2 bases, with 9 bases between them. Germline V gene lookup returns CDR1 MGHRA and CDR2 YSYEKL. CDR3 nucleotide sequence: TGCGCCAGCAGCCAAGGTGTGGGGCCCTACGAGCAGTACTTC. It encodes CASSQGVGPYEQYF.

This clone has only a few counts. The rearrangement links TRBV30 to TRBJ2-2; possible D gene TRBD2, 5 bases. Trimming removed 0 bases at V and 7 bases at J, with 6 bases between. CDR1 is GTSNPN, CDR2 SVGIG, per germline (reference sequence). CDR3 size: 12 residues. Here the CDR3 reads CAWSVGGGELFF. CDR3 in DNA: TGTGCCTGGAGTGTAGGAGGCGGGGAGCTGTTTTTT.

This rearrangement joins TRBV6-5 to TRBJ1-4, with D tentatively TRBD1 (5 bases). This CDR3 has 14 amino acids. V lost 6 bases and J lost 5, with 13 bases in between. Germline assignment: CDR1 MNHEY and CDR2 SVGAGI. This CDR3 is CASSQGRSNEKLFF. The CDR3, as DNA: TGTGCCAGCAGCCAGGGACGGTCGAATGAAAAACTGTTTTTT.

The chain combines TRBV25-1 with TRBJ1-2; weak D call: TRBD1 (5 bases). V lost 5 bases and J lost 6, with 19 bases in between. Germline assignment: CDR1 MGHDK and CDR2 SYGVNS. The CDR3 is made up of 15 amino acids. The CDR3 nucleotides are TGTGCCAGCAGTCTTCCTCGGGGAAGGGGACATGGCTACACCTTC. The encoded protein is CASSLPRGRGHGYTF.

This clone was counted a few times. This chain uses TRBV7-2 with TRBJ2-1, with 10 bases matching TRBD1. The J segment lost 2 bases and the V segment lost 5 bases, leaving 6 bases of the junction unmatched. Germline CDR1 reads SGHTA; CDR2 reads FQGNSA. The CDR3 extends over 16 amino acids. The CDR3 here is CASSRAGQGAYNEQFF. The CDR3 bases are TGTGCCAGCAGCCGTGCTGGACAGGGGGCCTACAATGAGCAGTTCTTC.

Only a few counts were recorded for this clone. The rearrangement links TRBV2 to TRBJ2-3; D is perhaps TRBD2 (5 bases). The CDR3 is 14 amino acids. In germline, CDR1 is SNHLY, CDR2 FYNNEI. The V end was cut by 5 bases, the J end by 0 bases, with 9 bases between. CDR3 region: CASSRSGSTDTQYF. In DNA, the CDR3 is TGTGCCAGCAGTAGGAGCGGTAGCACAGATACGCAGTATTTT.

V is TRBV6-1 and J is TRBJ1-5; D remains unclear. Germline V gene data show CDR1 as MNHNS and CDR2 as SASEGT. CDR3 length: 16 amino acids. V was shortened by 2 bases and J by 0 bases, with 11 bases between the two germline ends. CDR3: CASSETAAFSNQPQHF. In DNA form, the CDR3 reads TGTGCCAGCAGTGAAACGGCAGCCTTTAGCAATCAGCCCCAGCATTTT.

This clone was observed a handful of times. CDR3 bases: TGTGCCAGCAGTTTACAGTACGCAGAGACCCAGTACTTC. It yields the protein CASSLQYAETQYF. This chain connects TRBV27 to TRBJ2-5; D ambiguous. Germline V lookup: CDR1 MNHEY, CDR2 SMNVEV (reference sequence). The CDR3 has 13 amino acids. Deletions cut 2 bases from V and 4 bases from J, with 8 bases between.

The chain uses TRBV11-2 and TRBJ2-7, with D hard to call. V was pared by 3 bases and J by 5 bases, with 2 bases between. The CDR3 is 10 residues long. CDR1 and CDR2 from the germline V gene are SGHAT and FQNNGV. CDR3 coding DNA: TGTGCCAGCAGCTTGGACGAGCAGTACTTC. Translating it yields CASSLDEQYF. Combining the CDR3 with reference TRBV11-2 and TRBJ2-7 gives the whole variable domain EAGVAQSPRYKIIEKRQSVAFWCNPISGHATLYWYQQILGQGPKLLIQFQNNGVVDDSQLPKDRFSAERLKGVDSTLKIQPAKLEDSAVYLCASSLDEQYFGPGTRLTVT.

This clone came up a few times. The chain employs TRBV30 and TRBJ1-2, with D tentatively TRBD1 (6 bases). V dropped 3 bases and J dropped 8 bases, with 16 bases sitting between them. This CDR3 spans 13 amino acids. Germline V gives CDR1 GTSNPN, CDR2 SVGIG (reference sequence). CDR3 amino acids: CAWRGGTNLGYTF. For the CDR3, the DNA is TGTGCCTGGAGAGGGGGTACCAACCTCGGCTACACCTTC.

This clone was counted between two and nine times. V and J are TRBV27 and TRBJ2-5; 8 bases fit TRBD2. V shed 8 bases and J 2 bases; nucleotides not matched to a gene: 10. CDR3 size: 15 residues. Germline CDR1 is MNHEY and CDR2 is SMNVEV (reference sequence). The CDR3 DNA reads TGTGCCAGCCGGCTAGCGGGCCGACCTCAAGAGACCCAGTACTTC. It translates to CASRLAGRPQETQYF.

This chain links TRBV9 with TRBJ2-2; 8 bases match TRBD2. Unmatched junction bases numbered 10, after V lost 8 bases and J lost 4 bases. Germline V gives CDR1 SGDLS, CDR2 YYNGEE. The CDR3 is made up of 15 amino acids. CDR3: CASKSGSSGTGELFF. The CDR3 coding sequence is TGTGCCAGTAAGAGCGGGAGTTCGGGCACCGGGGAGCTGTTTTTT.

The chain couples TRBV29-1 to TRBJ2-2; no clear D. V lost 4 bases to trimming and J lost 0 bases, with 9 bases between them. Germline loops: CDR1 SQVTM, CDR2 ANQGSEA. This CDR3 spans 14 amino acids. CDR3 in DNA: TGCAGCGTTGTTCCCAGCGCGAACACCGGGGAGCTGTTTTTT. Translating it yields CSVVPSANTGELFF.

V is TRBV25-1 and J is TRBJ2-7, with D uncertain. There are 15 residues in the CDR3. The germline CDR1 and CDR2 sequences are MGHDK and SYGVNS. The germline V and J ends were trimmed by 0 bases and 4 bases, with 13 bases remaining between them. The CDR3 bases are TGTGCCAGCAGTGAATATGTCTCAGGACGGTACGAGCAGTACTTC. It is translated as CASSEYVSGRYEQYF.